Listed below are T cell receptor beta chains from one sample, sequenced in a study of T cell responses to AZD1222 COVID-19 vaccine. Measured with immunoSEQ multiplex PCR; TCRdb has only the in-frame clones, and not every one. The data hold tens of thousands of clones, with 85% to 90% observed a single time. This sample comprised peripheral blood, obtained on day 0 of AZD1222 vaccination. Receptors originate from an adult in good health. The CDR3 runs from the conserved cysteine through the conserved F or W. D genes are given only for firm matches. Part of the rows lack a size; the others show once, few, many or a class for expanded clones.

V gene	D gene	J gene	clone size	CDR3 DNA	CDR3 protein
TRBV6-5	TRBD2	TRBJ2-3	.	TGTGCCAGCCTTGTGGGGGGGAAGACAGATACGCAGTATTTT	CASLVGGKTDTQYF
TRBV4-1	.	TRBJ1-4	few	TGCGCCACCGCTGGGGGGGCGAATGAAAAACTGTTTTTT	CATAGGANEKLFF
TRBV6-2/TRBV6-3	TRBD1	TRBJ1-5	.	TGTGCCAGCAGTTTCGGGGACAGACGGAATCAGCCCCAGCATTTT	CASSFGDRRNQPQHF
TRBV24-1	.	TRBJ2-7	.	TGTGCCACCAGTGGGACCGGAGGCTACGAGCAGTACTTC	CATSGTGGYEQYF
TRBV5-1	TRBD2	TRBJ2-7	.	TGCGCCAGCAGCCCGGGGGTAGCGGGGGTCTACGAGCAGTACTTC	CASSPGVAGVYEQYF
TRBV5-1	TRBD2	TRBJ2-1	.	TGCGCCAGCGGGGACCTAGCGGGGCCCGTTGATGAGCAGTTCTTC	CASGDLAGPVDEQFF
TRBV6-4	TRBD1	TRBJ1-6	.	TGTGCCAGCAGTTATTCCCGGGACAGGGCGTCACCCCTCCACTTT	CASSYSRDRASPLHF
TRBV14	.	TRBJ1-1	.	TGTGCCAGCAGCCACAGGGGTCGGACTGAAGCTTTCTTT	CASSHRGRTEAFF
TRBV11-3	.	TRBJ2-1	.	TGTGCCAGCAGCCCCCATTCGGCGGGCAATGAGCAGTTCTTC	CASSPHSAGNEQFF
TRBV18	.	TRBJ1-5	.	TGTGCCAGCTCACCCTCGGCAACAGGCAATCAGCCCCAGCATTTT	CASSPSATGNQPQHF